This TCR beta chain was captured by sequencing in a study of cytomegalovirus exposure and HLA in healthy donors. Broader study findings: Only CMV serostatus was available as immune exposure information. A prior analysis recorded that most TCR beta V segments were productive about 87% or about 30% of the time. In a later analysis, HLA-C alleles had the fewest associated TCRs, DRB1 alleles the most.

With regard to this clone: Antigen specificity is unknown.

The PCR employed 60 Vbeta primers together with 13 Jbeta primers. Original processing notes: Approximately 12 million of 80 million or so unique TCR beta chains were shared, per a later count. Repertoires were generated with immunoSEQ multiplex PCR, while TCRdb's copy carries only in-frame clones and drops some. V, J and clone size reflect that table, while D and trimming were determined from the DNA. The sample records 200,000 to 250,000 clones, about 80% being singletons. Trimming stripped 1 base from V and 2 bases from J, with 9 bases between. Germline V gene data show CDR1 as LNHNV and CDR2 as YYDKDF (reference sequence). CDR3 length: 14 amino acids.

The TCR originated in a woman aged 40 to 50 in good health and CMV-seronegative. The chain employs TRBV15 and TRBJ2-7, with D possibly TRBD2 on 6 matching bases. The sequencing sample was made of PBMCs. CDR3 sequence reads: CATSRAGLPYEQYF. CDR3 nucleotides: TGTGCCACCAGCAGAGCGGGACTGCCCTACGAGCAGTACTTC.